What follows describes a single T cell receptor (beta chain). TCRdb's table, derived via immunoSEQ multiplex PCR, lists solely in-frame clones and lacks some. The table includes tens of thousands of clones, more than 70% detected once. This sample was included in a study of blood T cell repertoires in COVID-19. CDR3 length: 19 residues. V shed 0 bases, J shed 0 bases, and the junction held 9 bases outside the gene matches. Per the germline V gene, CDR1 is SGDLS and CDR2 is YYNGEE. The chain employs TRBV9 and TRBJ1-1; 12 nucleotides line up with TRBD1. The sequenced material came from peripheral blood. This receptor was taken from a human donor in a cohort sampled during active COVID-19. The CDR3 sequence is CASSVDDGGTGGMNTEAFF. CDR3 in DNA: TGTGCCAGCAGCGTAGATGATGGGGGGACAGGGGGCATGAACACTGAAGCTTTCTTT. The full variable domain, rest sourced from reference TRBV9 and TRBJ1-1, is DSGVTQTPKHLITATGQRVTLRCSPRSGDLSVYWYQQSLDQGLQFLIQYYNGEERAKGNILERFSAQQFPDLHSELNLSSLELGDSALYFCASSVDDGGTGGMNTEAFFGQGTRLTVV.